This T cell receptor beta chain was observed in a study of control samples from healthy donors and cancer patients. The germline V and J ends were trimmed by 3 bases and 8 bases, with 11 bases remaining between them. This CDR3 contains 13 residues. Germline V gives CDR1 GTSNPN, CDR2 SVGIG (reference sequence). Clones were read by immunoSEQ multiplex PCR, and TCRdb kept only the in-frame ones, dropping some. The sample has 210,000 or so clones, about 90% seen once; the top ten hold about 1.7%. In its sample, this clone was seen once. This receptor was identified in a young man in good health. The sequenced material came from blood. The rearrangement joins TRBV30 to TRBJ1-6; no reliable D call. This CDR3 reads CAWRYGEDSPLHF. In DNA form, the CDR3 reads TGTGCCTGGAGGTACGGGGAGGATTCACCCCTCCACTTT.